The text below deals with one T cell receptor beta chain. The source of the sample is a study of early T cells in non-severe SARS-CoV-2 infection. Study summary: The authors sequenced bulk RNA from unsorted whole blood, leaving chains unpaired.

The V and J ends lost 5 bases and 10 bases respectively, with 13 bases between them. Germline-derived CDR1 and CDR2 are MNHEY and SVGEGT. This CDR3 region has 12 residues. TCRdb redid the calling of the 5' RACE reads with MiXCR, one entry per CDR3 protein. There are about 33,000 distinct CDR3 sequences in the sample; about 5% occur only once, and roughly an eighth lies in the top ten. The sequenced sample consisted of whole blood. V is TRBV6-2 or TRBV6-3 and J is TRBJ2-3; unclear D gene. This sequence originates from an adult who was a healthcare worker with PCR-confirmed SARS-CoV-2 infection or an uninfected control (not recorded which). The CDR3 protein is CASSLQLNPQYF. The CDR3 nucleotides read TGTGCCAGCAGTCTTCAGCTCAATCCGCAGTATTTT.